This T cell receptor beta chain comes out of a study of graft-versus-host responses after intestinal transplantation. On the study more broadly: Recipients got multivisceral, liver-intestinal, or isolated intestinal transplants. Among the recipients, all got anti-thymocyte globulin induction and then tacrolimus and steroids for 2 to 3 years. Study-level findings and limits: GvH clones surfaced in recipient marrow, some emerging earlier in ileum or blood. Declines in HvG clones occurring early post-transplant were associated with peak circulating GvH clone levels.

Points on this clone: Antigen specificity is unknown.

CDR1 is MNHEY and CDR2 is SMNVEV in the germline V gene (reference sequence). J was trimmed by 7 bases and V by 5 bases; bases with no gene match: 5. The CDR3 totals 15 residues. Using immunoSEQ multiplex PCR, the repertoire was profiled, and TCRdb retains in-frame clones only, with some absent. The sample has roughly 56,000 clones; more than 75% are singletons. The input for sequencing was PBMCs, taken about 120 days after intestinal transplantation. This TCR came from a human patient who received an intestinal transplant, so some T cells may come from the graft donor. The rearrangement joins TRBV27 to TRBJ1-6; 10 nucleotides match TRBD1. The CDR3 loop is CASSPRDRGNSPLHF. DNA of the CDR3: TGTGCCAGCAGTCCCCGGGACAGGGGAAATTCACCCCTCCACTTT.